The 20 T cell receptor beta chains in this list originate from one sample, sequenced in a study of T cell repertoires in cytomegalovirus infection. Their specific antigens are unknown. A single record per CDR3 protein comes from TCRdb applying MiXCR to the reads. The sample gives 830,000 or so distinct CDR3 sequences, over 25% of which show up once; around 12% is in the top ten. Material: cultured CD8+ T cells from PBMCs, obtained from culture after CMV antigen stimulation. Receptors originate from a human donor in good health (CMV status not recorded). Some clones in this sample may be carry-over from other donors' samples.

For this clonotype: Relative to the germline gene, one junction end is altered; a read error may explain this. The V gene is TRBV4-1, the J gene TRBJ1-2, with no clear D. CDR3 size: 11 residues. Looked up from germline, CDR1 is MGHRA and CDR2 is YSYEKL. CDR3 nucleotide sequence: TGCGCCAACAGCCAAGAAAGTGGCTACACCTTC. Its protein is CANSQESGYTF.

The chain carries TRBV6-5 and TRBJ2-3, with 8 bases lining up with TRBD1. V trimming: 6 bases; J trimming: 2 bases; junction bases outside the gene matches: 13. The CDR3 sequence is 17 residues long. Germline CDR1 MNHEY, CDR2 SVGAGI. CDR3 region: CASRHFYAGGLTDTQYF. CDR3 coding DNA: TGTGCCAGCAGACACTTTTACGCAGGGGGCCTCACAGATACGCAGTATTTT.

This clonotype appeared many times. The rearrangement joins TRBV12-5 to TRBJ2-3; D call uncertain. Deletions cut 10 bases from V and 3 bases from J, with 11 bases between. This CDR3 contains 12 residues. Germline loops: CDR1 LGHNT, CDR2 FRNRAP. The CDR3 sequence is CATLETTDTQYF. The CDR3 nucleotides read TGTGCTACTCTGGAAACAACAGATACGCAGTATTTT. Together with reference TRBV12-5 and TRBJ2-3, the CDR3 gives the full variable domain: DARVTQTPRHKVTEMGQEVTMRCQPILGHNTVFWYRQTMMQGLELLAYFRNRAPLDDSGMPKDRFSAEMPDATLATLKIQPSEPRDSAVYFCATLETTDTQYFGPGTRLTVL.

This clonotype was detected only a few times. The chain carries TRBV12-3 or TRBV12-4 and TRBJ2-7; TRBD1 matches at 8 bases. The J segment lost 6 bases and the V segment lost 0 bases, leaving 13 bases of the junction unmatched. This CDR3 spans 17 amino acids. CDR3 sequence reads: CASSLAGATGVPLEQYF. The CDR3 DNA reads as TGTGCCAGCAGTTTAGCCGGGGCGACAGGGGTCCCTCTCGAGCAGTACTTC.

This clonotype came up a few times. CDR3 sequence (DNA): TGTGCCAGCAGCACCGGGACAGGGTCTAAGCAGTACTTC. Amino acids: CASSTGTGSKQYF. This chain links TRBV7-9 with TRBJ2-7; 9 positions agree with TRBD1. With V trimmed by 5 bases and J by 8 bases, 7 bases remained unmatched. In germline, CDR1 is SEHNR, CDR2 FQNEAQ (reference sequence). The length of the CDR3 is 13 residues.

This clonotype was detected a few times. The chain joins TRBV7-6 to TRBJ2-5; the D gene is possibly TRBD1 (6 bases). The CDR3 extends over 14 amino acids. CDR1 is SGHVS and CDR2 is FNYEAQ in the germline V gene. The V end was cut by 1 base, the J end by 5 bases, with 11 bases between. This chain's CDR3 is CASSLVLQGETQYF. CDR3 bases: TGTGCCAGCAGCTTAGTGCTTCAGGGGGAGACCCAGTACTTC.

There are a few counts of this clonotype. V is TRBV6-6 and J is TRBJ2-3, with TRBD1 matching 10 bases. Germline V gives CDR1 MNHNY, CDR2 SVGAGI (reference sequence). This CDR3 is built from 15 residues. Unmatched junction bases numbered 5, after V lost 2 bases and J lost 6 bases. The CDR3 DNA reads TGTGCCAGCAGTTACGGGACAGGGGATGGGGATACGCAGTATTTT. Residues: CASSYGTGDGDTQYF.

This chain uses TRBV27 with TRBJ2-2; 7 nucleotides align to TRBD1. With 11 bases clipped from V and 5 bases from J, the junction kept 14 bases outside the gene matches. In germline, CDR1 is MNHEY, CDR2 SMNVEV (reference sequence). This CDR3 has 15 residues. CDR3 coding DNA: TGTGCCGCCGGACAGGAGTTGGACCCTACCGGGGAGCTGTTTTTT. Its translation is CAAGQELDPTGELFF.

This chain links TRBV6-1 with TRBJ2-7; D is possibly TRBD2 (5 bases). The CDR3 covers 16 residues. Looked up from germline, CDR1 is MNHNS and CDR2 is SASEGT. Trimming removed 1 base at V and 2 bases at J, with 15 bases between. The CDR3 sequence: CASSEGMREITYEQYF. CDR3 sequence (DNA): TGTGCCAGCAGTGAAGGAATGAGGGAAATTACCTACGAGCAGTACTTC.

The chain combines TRBV6-1 with TRBJ1-5; D remains ambiguous. Trimming removed 1 base at V and 3 bases at J, with 10 bases between. Germline values: CDR1 MNHNS, CDR2 SASEGT. CDR3 size: 15 residues. The CDR3 DNA follows: TGTGCCAGCAGTGAAGAAGGTATGGTCAATCAGCCCCAGCATTTT. Translation gives CASSEEGMVNQPQHF.

This clonotype came up a few times. This chain joins TRBV4-1 and TRBJ2-1; 8 nucleotides match TRBD2. This CDR3 is built from 16 residues. Germline CDR1 is MGHRA and CDR2 is YSYEKL. Trimming took 2 bases from V and 3 from J; bases not matched to a gene: 6. This chain's CDR3 is CASSQSHSGVYNEQFF. Here the CDR3 DNA reads TGCGCCAGCAGCCAATCTCATAGCGGGGTCTACAATGAGCAGTTCTTC.

This clonotype was seen at least ten times. The rearrangement joins TRBV11-1 to TRBJ1-2; D unclear. Germline lookup yields CDR1 SGHAT and CDR2 FQDESV (reference sequence). The CDR3 loop spans 11 amino acids. Trimming removed 6 bases from V and 4 bases from J, with 6 bases in between. This CDR3 is CASSLVYGYTF. The CDR3 region has the DNA TGTGCCAGCAGTCTGGTCTATGGCTACACCTTC.

The chain carries TRBV12-5 and TRBJ2-1; D is ambiguous. This CDR3 is 15 amino acids long. Germline V gene lookup returns CDR1 LGHNT and CDR2 FRNRAP. The V and J ends lost 2 bases and 2 bases respectively, with 10 bases between them. The CDR3: CASGLRKHPYNEQFF. CDR3 bases: TGTGCTAGTGGTTTGCGGAAGCATCCCTACAATGAGCAGTTCTTC.

The rearrangement links TRBV10-3 to TRBJ1-2; D remains unclear. The germline V gene has CDR1 ENHRY and CDR2 SYGVKD. The CDR3 loop spans 12 amino acids. V lost 2 bases to trimming and J lost 5 bases, with 6 bases between them. In nucleotides, the CDR3 is TGTGCCATCAGTGAGACTGTATATGGCTACACCTTC. Protein: CAISETVYGYTF.

The rearrangement uses TRBV5-6 and TRBJ2-1; no clear D. The CDR3 covers 13 residues. Per the germline V gene, CDR1 is SGHDT and CDR2 is YYEEEE. The V gene lost 0 bases and the J gene lost 13 bases, with 14 bases spanning the gap. The chain's CDR3 is CASSLAATGLQFF. The CDR3 DNA sequence: TGTGCCAGCAGCTTGGCCGCGACCGGGTTACAGTTCTTC.

The chain couples TRBV25-1 to TRBJ1-5; unclear D gene. V was cut by 2 bases and J by 3 bases, with 8 bases left in between. The CDR3 has 14 residues. Germline V lookup: CDR1 MGHDK, CDR2 SYGVNS. The CDR3 region has the DNA TGTGCCAGCAGTGAAGGTGACTACAATCAGCCCCAGCATTTT. Residues: CASSEGDYNQPQHF.

This clonotype was counted many times. The DNA for the CDR3 is TGTGCCAGCAGCTTAGCGCTGGCAGAATTTTACAATGAGCAGTTCTTC. This encodes CASSLALAEFYNEQFF. The J gene is TRBJ2-1, the V gene TRBV7-6; unclear D gene. Germline loops: CDR1 SGHVS, CDR2 FNYEAQ. V was trimmed by 0 bases and J by 4 bases, leaving 13 bases between them. There are 16 residues in the CDR3.

This clonotype is a singleton in its sample. The CDR3 DNA is TGTGCCAGCAGGGGGGAATACTACGAGCAGTACTTC. It translates to CASRGEYYEQYF. The chain carries TRBV27 and TRBJ2-7; TRBD1 or TRBD2 may be the D gene (5 bases each). Germline CDR1 MNHEY, CDR2 SMNVEV (reference sequence). With 6 bases removed from V and 3 bases from J, the gap between germline ends came to 9 bases. This CDR3 has 12 amino acids.

CDR3 sequence reads: CASSAGILAGGTSGANVLTF. The CDR3 nucleotides read TGTGCCAGCAGCGCTGGGATACTAGCGGGGGGAACCTCTGGGGCCAACGTCCTGACTTTC. This sequence joins TRBV7-9 and TRBJ2-6; TRBD2 matches at 12 bases. The CDR3 runs 20 residues. CDR1 is SEHNR and CDR2 is FQNEAQ in the germline V gene (reference sequence). Unmatched junction bases numbered 11, after V lost 5 bases and J lost 0 bases.

The chain combines TRBV2 with TRBJ1-1, with D tentatively TRBD1 (5 bases). The CDR3 loop spans 12 amino acids. Between the trimmed V and J ends, which lost 7 bases and 8 bases, there was a span of 14 bases. CDR1 and CDR2 (germline): SNHLY, FYNNEI. The CDR3, as DNA: TGTGCCAGCAAGGATGGGACTGAAGAAGCTTTCTTT. Translated: CASKDGTEEAFF. Drawing the rest from reference TRBV2 and TRBJ1-1, the complete variable domain is EPEVTQTPSHQVTQMGQEVILRCVPISNHLYFYWYRQILGQKVEFLVSFYNNEISEKSEIFDDQFSVERPDGSNFTLKIRSTKLEDSAMYFCASKDGTEEAFFGQGTRLTVV.